The 12 T cell receptor beta chains reported below all come from one sample, sequenced in a study of PD-1 blockade in classical Hodgkin lymphoma. Profiling relied on immunoSEQ multiplex PCR, and the TCRdb table lists in-frame clones only, not all of them. The sample includes around 39,000 clones, less than 85% seen only once; the top ten take 15% to 20%. Each patient relapsed following autologous stem cell transplantation, and prior brentuximab vedotin exposure differed. The sequencing here drew on peripheral blood mononuclear cells (PBMCs), taken before the second cycle of nivolumab. Receptors were obtained from a human donor with classical Hodgkin lymphoma.

The chain has TRBV7-2 and TRBJ1-1; 9 positions agree with TRBD1. The CDR3 has 13 amino acids. V was pared by 5 bases and J by 10 bases, with 8 bases of the junction left unmatched. Germline CDR1 is SGHTA and CDR2 is FQGNSA. In DNA, the CDR3 is TGTGCCAGCAGCCCGGGGACAGGGTGGAGAGCTTTCTTT. Its protein product is CASSPGTGWRAFF.

The V and J genes are TRBV7-2 and TRBJ2-3; 9 bases agree with TRBD1. Germline-derived CDR1 and CDR2 are SGHTA and FQGNSA. V was pared by 5 bases and J by 2 bases, with 8 bases of the junction left unmatched. The CDR3 extends over 16 amino acids. CDR3 DNA: TGTGCCAGCAGCCTCCTCCGGGACAGGGCCACAGATACGCAGTATTTT. It is translated as CASSLLRDRATDTQYF. Full variable domain (missing parts from reference TRBV7-2 and TRBJ2-3): GAGVSQSPSNKVTEKGKDVELRCDPISGHTALYWYRQSLGQGLEFLIYFQGNSAPDKSGLPSDRFSAERTGGSVSTLTIQRTQQEDSAVYLCASSLLRDRATDTQYFGPGTRLTVL.

This clone has just a few counts. The CDR3 is CASIPDRGHGYTF. In nucleotides, the CDR3 is TGTGCCAGCATCCCGGACAGGGGGCACGGCTACACCTTC. The J gene is TRBJ1-2, the V gene TRBV2; TRBD1 aligns across 11 bases. V shed 7 bases and J 8 bases; nucleotides not matched to a gene: 6. The CDR3 has 13 amino acids. Germline assignment: CDR1 SNHLY and CDR2 FYNNEI.

CDR3 nucleotide sequence: TGTGCCAGCAGACCTTCCGCTGGAAACACCATATATTTT. The encoded protein is CASRPSAGNTIYF. The chain is built from TRBV2 and TRBJ1-3; D is uncertain. V gave up 6 bases and J gave up 2 bases, with 8 bases separating them. The CDR3 is 13 residues long. CDR1 and CDR2 from the germline V gene are SNHLY and FYNNEI.

The V call is TRBV7-2, the J call TRBJ2-5; D is uncertain. The CDR3 sequence is 14 residues long. Trimming left V 3 bases short and J 2 bases short, with 10 bases between. CDR1 and CDR2 from the germline V gene are SGHTA and FQGNSA. CDR3 amino acids: CASSLTTSQETQYF. The CDR3 bases are TGTGCCAGCAGCTTGACGACAAGTCAAGAGACCCAGTACTTC.

The CDR3 coding sequence is TGTGCCAGCAGTTTCCTGGGAGAGCAGTTCTTC. Protein product: CASSFLGEQFF. V and J are TRBV27 and TRBJ2-1; D unresolved. Germline V gene data show CDR1 as MNHEY and CDR2 as SMNVEV (reference sequence). The CDR3 covers 11 residues. V shed 3 bases and J shed 10 bases, with 7 bases lying between them.

CDR3 sequence reads: CASSYSSTGDTQYF. The CDR3 nucleotides read TGTGCCAGCAGTTACTCTTCGACCGGAGATACGCAGTATTTT. The chain links TRBV6-5 to TRBJ2-3; D is uncertain. In germline, CDR1 is MNHEY, CDR2 SVGAGI. CDR3 length: 14 amino acids. The V end was cut by 0 bases, the J end by 5 bases, with 9 bases between.

The chain carries TRBV25-1 and TRBJ1-3, with D hard to call. CDR3 length equals 11 residues. CDR1 is MGHDK and CDR2 is SYGVNS in the germline V gene. Trimming took 6 bases from V and 15 from J, leaving 15 bases between them. The CDR3: CASSAGGLGYF. The CDR3, as DNA: TGTGCCAGCAGCGCAGGCGGCCTAGGATATTTT.

V gene TRBV19 combines with J gene TRBJ2-1; TRBD2 agrees at 7 bases. The ends lost 2 bases at V and 5 bases at J; junction bases unmatched: 6. The CDR3 runs 15 residues. Germline CDR1 reads LNHDA; CDR2 reads SQIVND (reference sequence). The CDR3 region is CASSIWLAANNEQFF. The CDR3 DNA follows: TGTGCCAGTAGTATATGGCTAGCGGCGAACAATGAGCAGTTCTTC.

The chain is built from TRBV27 and TRBJ2-7; D is perhaps TRBD1 (6 bases). Germline-derived CDR1 and CDR2 are MNHEY and SMNVEV (reference sequence). The CDR3 is made up of 13 amino acids. The V end was cut by 5 bases, the J end by 7 bases, with 15 bases between. The DNA for the CDR3 is TGTGCCAGCAGTCTGGACAGCCGGGGAGAGCAGTACTTC. It encodes CASSLDSRGEQYF.

Only a few counts were recorded for this clone. This chain uses TRBV28 with TRBJ1-1; 8 bases line up with TRBD1. Germline loops: CDR1 MDHEN, CDR2 SYDVKM. The CDR3 has 12 residues. V dropped 8 bases and J dropped 11; count of bases not matched to a gene: 10. The CDR3 nucleotides are TGTGCCAGCGTAGGACAGGGTTCGAGTGCTTTCTTT. This gives the protein CASVGQGSSAFF.

Here the CDR3 DNA reads TGTGCCAGCGGGACCTTGAGAGAAAAACTGTTTTTT. It translates to CASGTLREKLFF. The chain links TRBV6-5 to TRBJ1-4; D perhaps matches TRBD1 (5 bases). This CDR3 has 12 residues. V gave up 8 bases and J gave up 8 bases, with 12 bases separating them. Germline V gene lookup returns CDR1 MNHEY and CDR2 SVGAGI.